This record covers a single T cell receptor (beta chain). Its specificity is not known. Method: immunoSEQ multiplex PCR; TCRdb's copy keeps in-frame clones and lacks some. The data contain some 120,000 clones, roughly 78% of them singletons. The entry originates in a study of a mutant IDH1 vaccine in newly diagnosed glioma. Study-wide context: Beforehand, treatment had been radiotherapy, temozolomide, or both; the majority received both.

The time point is: week 11, during vaccination. The investigators gave 300 ug of mutant IDH1 20-mer peptide in each vaccine dose, together with topical imiquimod. V lost 4 bases to trimming and J lost 2 bases, with 12 bases between them. This CDR3 is built from 15 residues. Germline V CDR1 and CDR2: LNHDA, SQIVND (reference sequence). The source of this sequence is a man between 40 and 49 years old with glioma. The genes are TRBV19 and TRBJ1-5; D perhaps matches TRBD1 (5 bases). Sequenced here: PBMCs, sampled from a glioma patient whose treatment included an IDH1 peptide vaccine. The CDR3 region is CASSTPTGRNQPQHF. The CDR3 DNA reads TGTGCCAGTAGTACCCCGACGGGGCGCAATCAGCCCCAGCATTTT.